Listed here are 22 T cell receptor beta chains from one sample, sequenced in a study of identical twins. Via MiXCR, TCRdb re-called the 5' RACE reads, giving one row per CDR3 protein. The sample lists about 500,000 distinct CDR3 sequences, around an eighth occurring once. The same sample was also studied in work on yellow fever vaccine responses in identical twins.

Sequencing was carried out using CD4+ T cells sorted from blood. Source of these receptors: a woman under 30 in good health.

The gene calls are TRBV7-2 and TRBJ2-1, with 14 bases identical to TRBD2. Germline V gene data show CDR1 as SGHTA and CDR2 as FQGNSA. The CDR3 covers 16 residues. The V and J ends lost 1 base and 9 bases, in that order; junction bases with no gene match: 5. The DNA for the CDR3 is TGTGCCAGCAGCTTAGTGGGGACTAGCGGGAGCGCTGAGCAGTTCTTC. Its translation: CASSLVGTSGSAEQFF.

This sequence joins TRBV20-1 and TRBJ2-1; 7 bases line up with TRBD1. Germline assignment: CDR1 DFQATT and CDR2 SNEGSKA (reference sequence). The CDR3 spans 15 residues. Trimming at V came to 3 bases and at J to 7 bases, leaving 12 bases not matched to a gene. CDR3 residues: CSASPTGKVRNEQFF. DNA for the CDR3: TGCAGTGCTAGCCCGACAGGGAAAGTACGGAATGAGCAGTTCTTC.

CDR3 sequence (DNA): TGTGCCAGCAACACTTTGGGCGGGAGATATTCCTACGAGCAGTACTTC. It codes for CASNTLGGRYSYEQYF. This chain connects TRBV7-2 to TRBJ2-7; TRBD2 matches 7 bases. Losses at the gene ends were 7 bases for V and 1 base for J; bases not matched to a gene: 13. The germline CDR1 and CDR2 sequences are SGHTA and FQGNSA. The CDR3 contains 16 residues.

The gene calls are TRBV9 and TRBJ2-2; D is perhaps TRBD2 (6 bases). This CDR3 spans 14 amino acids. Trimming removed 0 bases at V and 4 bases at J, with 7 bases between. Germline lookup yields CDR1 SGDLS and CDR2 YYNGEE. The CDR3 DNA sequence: TGTGCCAGCAGCGTAGACGGGGGCACCGGGGAGCTGTTTTTT. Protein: CASSVDGGTGELFF.

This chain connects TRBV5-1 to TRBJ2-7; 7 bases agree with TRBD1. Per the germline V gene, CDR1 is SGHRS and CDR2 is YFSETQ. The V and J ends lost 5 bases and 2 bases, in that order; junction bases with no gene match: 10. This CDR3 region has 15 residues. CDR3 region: CASRVRGQGAYEQYF. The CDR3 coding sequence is TGCGCCAGCAGGGTACGAGGGCAGGGGGCCTACGAGCAGTACTTC.

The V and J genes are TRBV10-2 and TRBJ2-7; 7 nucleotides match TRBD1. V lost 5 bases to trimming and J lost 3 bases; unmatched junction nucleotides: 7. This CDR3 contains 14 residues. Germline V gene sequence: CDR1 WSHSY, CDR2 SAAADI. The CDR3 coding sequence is TGCGCCAGCAGTCAGGACAGGTTATACTACGAGCAGTACTTC. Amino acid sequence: CASSQDRLYYEQYF.

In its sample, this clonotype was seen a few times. This chain's CDR3 is CASSLDPSRTYEQYF. The CDR3 DNA follows: TGTGCCAGCAGCCTCGACCCTAGTCGTACCTACGAGCAGTACTTC. The chain carries TRBV4-2 and TRBJ2-7; D call uncertain. This CDR3 has 15 amino acids. Trimming cost V 4 bases and J 2 bases, with 15 bases left between them. The germline gives CDR1 LGHNA, CDR2 YNFKEQ.

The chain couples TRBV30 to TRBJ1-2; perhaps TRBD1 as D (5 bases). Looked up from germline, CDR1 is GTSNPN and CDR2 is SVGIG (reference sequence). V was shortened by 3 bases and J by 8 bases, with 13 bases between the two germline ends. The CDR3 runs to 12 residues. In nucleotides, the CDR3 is TGTGCCTGGAGCGCCGGGACCTTCGGCTACACCTTC. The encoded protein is CAWSAGTFGYTF.

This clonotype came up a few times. CDR3 amino acids: CASSLQGQGGSPLHF. DNA for the CDR3: TGTGCCAGCAGCTTACAAGGACAGGGAGGTTCACCCCTCCACTTT. V usage is TRBV7-2 and J usage is TRBJ1-6, with TRBD1 identical over 8 bases. This CDR3 is 15 amino acids long. Unmatched junction bases numbered 6, after V lost 2 bases and J lost 9 bases. Germline V gene data show CDR1 as SGHTA and CDR2 as FQGNSA.

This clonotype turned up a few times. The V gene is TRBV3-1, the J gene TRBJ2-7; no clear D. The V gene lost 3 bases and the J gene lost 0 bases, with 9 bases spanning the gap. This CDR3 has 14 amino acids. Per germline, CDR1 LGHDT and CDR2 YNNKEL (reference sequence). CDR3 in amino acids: CASSHSRSSYEQYF. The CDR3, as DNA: TGTGCCAGCAGCCATTCACGGAGCTCCTACGAGCAGTACTTC.

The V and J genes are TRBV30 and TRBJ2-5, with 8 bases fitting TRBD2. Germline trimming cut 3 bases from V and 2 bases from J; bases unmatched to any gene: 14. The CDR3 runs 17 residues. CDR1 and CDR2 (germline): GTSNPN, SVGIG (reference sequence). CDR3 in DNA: TGTGCCTGGAGGGTTGGCCGGATTAGCGGGACGCAAGAGACCCAGTACTTC. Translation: CAWRVGRISGTQETQYF.

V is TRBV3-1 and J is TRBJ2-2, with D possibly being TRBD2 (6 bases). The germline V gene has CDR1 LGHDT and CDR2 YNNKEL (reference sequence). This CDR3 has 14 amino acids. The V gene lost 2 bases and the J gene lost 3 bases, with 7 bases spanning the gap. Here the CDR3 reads CASSQTSHTGELFF. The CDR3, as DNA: TGTGCCAGCAGCCAAACTAGCCACACCGGGGAGCTGTTTTTT. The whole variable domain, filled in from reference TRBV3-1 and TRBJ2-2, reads DTAVSQTPKYLVTQMGNDKSIKCEQNLGHDTMYWYKQDSKKFLKIMFSYNNKELIINETVPNRFSPKSPDKAHLNLHINSLELGDSAVYFCASSQTSHTGELFFGEGSRLTVL.

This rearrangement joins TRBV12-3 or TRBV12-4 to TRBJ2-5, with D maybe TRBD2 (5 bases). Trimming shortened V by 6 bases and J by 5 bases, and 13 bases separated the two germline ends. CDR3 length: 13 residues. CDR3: CASRAVARETQYF. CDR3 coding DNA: TGTGCCAGCAGGGCGGTAGCGCGGGAGACCCAGTACTTC.

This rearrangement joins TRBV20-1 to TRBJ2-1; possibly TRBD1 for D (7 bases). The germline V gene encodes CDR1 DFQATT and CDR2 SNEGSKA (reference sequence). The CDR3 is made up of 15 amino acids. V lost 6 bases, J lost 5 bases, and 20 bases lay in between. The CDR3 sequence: CSAPEEGAWDNEQFF. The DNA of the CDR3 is TGCAGTGCCCCAGAGGAGGGGGCTTGGGACAATGAGCAGTTCTTC.

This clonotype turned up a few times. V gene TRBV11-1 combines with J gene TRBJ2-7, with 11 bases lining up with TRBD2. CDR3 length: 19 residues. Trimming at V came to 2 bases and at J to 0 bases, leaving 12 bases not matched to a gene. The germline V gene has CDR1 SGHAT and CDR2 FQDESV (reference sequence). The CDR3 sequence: CASSLSSGGPPSNSYEQYF. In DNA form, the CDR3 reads TGTGCCAGCAGCTTATCTAGCGGGGGGCCACCCTCGAACTCCTACGAGCAGTACTTC.

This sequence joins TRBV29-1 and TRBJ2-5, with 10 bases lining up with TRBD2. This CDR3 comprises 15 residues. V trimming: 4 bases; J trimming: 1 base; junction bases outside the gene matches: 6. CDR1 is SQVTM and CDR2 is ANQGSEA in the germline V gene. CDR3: CSVVGTSDFQETQYF. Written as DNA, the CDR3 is TGCAGCGTTGTTGGGACTAGCGACTTCCAAGAGACCCAGTACTTC.

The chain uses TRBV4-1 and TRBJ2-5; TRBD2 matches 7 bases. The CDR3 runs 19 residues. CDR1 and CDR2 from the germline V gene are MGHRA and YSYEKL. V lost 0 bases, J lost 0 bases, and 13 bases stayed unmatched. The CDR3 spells CASSQDPGSWGGNQETQYF. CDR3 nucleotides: TGCGCCAGCAGCCAAGATCCGGGGTCGTGGGGGGGAAACCAAGAGACCCAGTACTTC.

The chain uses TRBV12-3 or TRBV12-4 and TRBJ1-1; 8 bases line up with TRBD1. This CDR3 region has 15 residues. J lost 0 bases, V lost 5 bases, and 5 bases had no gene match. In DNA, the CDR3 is TGTGCCAGCAGTGTCAGGGGGCGGGTGAACACTGAAGCTTTCTTT. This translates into CASSVRGRVNTEAFF.

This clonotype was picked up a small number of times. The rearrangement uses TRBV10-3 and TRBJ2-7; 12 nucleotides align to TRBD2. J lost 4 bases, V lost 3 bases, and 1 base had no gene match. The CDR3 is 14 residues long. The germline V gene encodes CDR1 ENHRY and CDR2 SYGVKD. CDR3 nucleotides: TGTGCCATCAGTGACACTAGCGGGGGGTACGAGCAGTACTTC. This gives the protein CAISDTSGGYEQYF.

CDR3 nucleotide sequence: TGCAGCGTCCGGGACAGGGGCCTCACAGATACGCAGTATTTT. Protein product: CSVRDRGLTDTQYF. The J gene is TRBJ2-3, the V gene TRBV29-1; 10 bases map to TRBD1. The V and J ends lost 6 bases and 2 bases, in that order; junction bases with no gene match: 5. The CDR3 contains 14 residues. The V gene's germline CDR1 is SQVTM and CDR2 ANQGSEA.

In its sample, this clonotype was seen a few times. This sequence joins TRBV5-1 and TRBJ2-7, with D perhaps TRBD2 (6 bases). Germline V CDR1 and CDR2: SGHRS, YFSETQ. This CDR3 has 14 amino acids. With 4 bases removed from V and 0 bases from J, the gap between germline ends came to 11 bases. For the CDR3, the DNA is TGCGCCAGCAGCCCGTTGGGGGGCTCCTACGAGCAGTACTTC. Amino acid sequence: CASSPLGGSYEQYF.

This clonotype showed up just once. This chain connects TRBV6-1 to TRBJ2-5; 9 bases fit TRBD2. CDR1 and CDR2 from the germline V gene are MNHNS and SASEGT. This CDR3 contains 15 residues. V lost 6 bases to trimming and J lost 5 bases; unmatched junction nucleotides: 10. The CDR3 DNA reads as TGTGCCAGCAGACCGGAAGCGGGGGGTCTTGAGACCCAGTACTTC. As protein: CASRPEAGGLETQYF.